These T cell receptor beta chains were read from a single sample in a study of CD8 T cells in ankylosing spondylitis. Each CDR3 protein is one row after TCRdb ran MiXCR on the 5' RACE reads. There are about 390,000 distinct CDR3 sequences in the sample; around 22% occur only once, and 16% lies in the top ten. Sequencing was done on a sample of blood, either unsorted or a sorted T cell fraction (not recorded which). The receptor set was obtained from a male donor with ankylosing spondylitis. Each CDR3 is given with its conserved first and last residue. A D gene is named only where the DNA matches it firmly. Expanded clones are given a class, and other clones once, few, many or no size at all.

NA	TRBV21-1	NA	TRBJ1-1	15	CASSKRGELNTEAFF	TGTGCCAGCAGCAAAAGGGGGGAATTGAACACTGAAGCTTTCTTT
TRBD2	TRBV6-1	NA	TRBJ2-7	13	CASGTSGPYEQYF	TGTGCCAGCGGGACTAGCGGGCCCTACGAGCAGTACTTC
NA	TRBV6-5	many	TRBJ2-1	15	CASSYLGGPLHEQFF	TGTGCCAGCAGTTACCTTGGCGGACCCCTCCATGAGCAGTTCTTC
NA	TRBV12-3/TRBV12-4	NA	TRBJ2-3	13	CASSLARSNTQYF	TGTGCCAGCAGTTTAGCGCGGTCAAATACGCAGTATTTT
TRBD1	TRBV20-1	NA	TRBJ2-7	16	CSATHLGQGAVYEQYF	TGCAGTGCTACCCACCTTGGACAGGGGGCCGTCTACGAGCAGTACTTC
NA	TRBV10-3	NA	TRBJ2-1	14	CAISESGGRNEQFF	TGTGCCATCAGTGAGTCTGGGGGACGGAATGAGCAGTTCTTC
NA	TRBV7-2	few	TRBJ1-3	14	CASSLNPSGNTIYF	TGTGCCAGCAGCTTAAACCCCTCTGGAAACACCATATATTTT
NA	TRBV4-2	few	TRBJ2-1	18	CASSQEAVGWKRDNEQFF	TGTGCCAGCAGCCAAGAGGCGGTCGGGTGGAAGAGGGACAATGAGCAGTTCTTC
NA	TRBV10-3	many	TRBJ2-2	15	CAISERGSPTGELFF	TGTGCCATCAGTGAGCGGGGTTCTCCCACCGGGGAGCTGTTTTTT
NA	TRBV10-3	NA	TRBJ1-5	14	CAISPEVSNQPQHF	TGTGCCATCAGCCCAGAAGTTAGCAATCAGCCCCAGCATTTT
TRBD2	TRBV7-3	NA	TRBJ2-3	15	CASSPGLATADTQYF	TGTGCCAGCAGCCCCGGACTAGCGACGGCAGATACGCAGTATTTT